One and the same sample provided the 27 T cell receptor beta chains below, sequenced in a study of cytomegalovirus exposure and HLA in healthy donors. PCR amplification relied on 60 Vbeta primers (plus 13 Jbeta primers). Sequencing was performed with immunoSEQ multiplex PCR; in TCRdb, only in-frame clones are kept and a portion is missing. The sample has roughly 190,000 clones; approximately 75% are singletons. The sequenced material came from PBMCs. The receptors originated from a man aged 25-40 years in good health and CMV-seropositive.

The CDR3 loop is CASSQGEYGGASILETQYF. CDR3 DNA sequence: TGCGCCAGCAGCCAGGGGGAATATGGGGGGGCCTCAATCCTAGAGACCCAGTACTTC. This chain uses TRBV4-1 with TRBJ2-5, with TRBD2 as a possible D gene (7 bases). Deletions cut 3 bases from V and 4 bases from J, with 27 bases between. The germline CDR1 and CDR2 sequences are MGHRA and YSYEKL. The CDR3 totals 19 residues.

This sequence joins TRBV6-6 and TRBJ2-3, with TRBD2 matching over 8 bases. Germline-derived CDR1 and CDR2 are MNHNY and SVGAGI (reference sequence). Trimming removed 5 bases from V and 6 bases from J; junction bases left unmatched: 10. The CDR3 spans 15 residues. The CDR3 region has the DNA TGTGCCAGCAGTACAGCAGCGGGAGAACAGGATACGCAGTATTTT. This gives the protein CASSTAAGEQDTQYF.

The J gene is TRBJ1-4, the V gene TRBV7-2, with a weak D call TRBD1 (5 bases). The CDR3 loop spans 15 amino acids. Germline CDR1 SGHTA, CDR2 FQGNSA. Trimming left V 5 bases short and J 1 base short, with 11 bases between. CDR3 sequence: CASSIQGLTNEKLFF. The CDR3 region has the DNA TGTGCCAGCAGCATCCAGGGATTAACTAATGAAAAACTGTTTTTT.

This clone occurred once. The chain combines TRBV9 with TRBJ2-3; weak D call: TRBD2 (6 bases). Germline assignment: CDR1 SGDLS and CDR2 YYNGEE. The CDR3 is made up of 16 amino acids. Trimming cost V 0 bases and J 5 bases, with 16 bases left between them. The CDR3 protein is CASSVVGASVVDTQYF. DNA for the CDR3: TGTGCCAGCAGCGTAGTCGGGGCTAGCGTGGTAGATACGCAGTATTTT.

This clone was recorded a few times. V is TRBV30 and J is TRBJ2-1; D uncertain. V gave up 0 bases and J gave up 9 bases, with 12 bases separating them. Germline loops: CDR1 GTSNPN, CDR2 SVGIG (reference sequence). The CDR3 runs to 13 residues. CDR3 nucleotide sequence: TGTGCCTGGAGTGTACGCCCTTTGAGTGAGCAGTTCTTC. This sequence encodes CAWSVRPLSEQFF.

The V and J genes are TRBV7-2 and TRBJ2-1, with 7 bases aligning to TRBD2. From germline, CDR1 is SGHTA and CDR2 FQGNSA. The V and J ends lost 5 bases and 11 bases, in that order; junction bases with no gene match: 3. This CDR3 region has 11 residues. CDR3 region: CASSTGLKQFF. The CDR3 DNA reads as TGTGCCAGCAGCACGGGACTAAAGCAGTTCTTC.

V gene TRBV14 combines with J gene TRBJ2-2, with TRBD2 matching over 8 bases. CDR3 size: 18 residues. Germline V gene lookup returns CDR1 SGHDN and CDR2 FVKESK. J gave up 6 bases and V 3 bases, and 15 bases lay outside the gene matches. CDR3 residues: CASSQAKRGRESPGELFF. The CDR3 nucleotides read TGTGCCAGCAGCCAGGCCAAGCGGGGGCGGGAGAGCCCCGGGGAGCTGTTTTTT.

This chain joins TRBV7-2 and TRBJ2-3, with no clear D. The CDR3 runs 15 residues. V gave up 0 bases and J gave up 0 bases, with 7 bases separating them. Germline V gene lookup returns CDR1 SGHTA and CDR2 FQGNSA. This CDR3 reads CASSLARGSTDTQYF. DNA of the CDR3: TGTGCCAGCAGCTTAGCGCGCGGAAGCACAGATACGCAGTATTTT. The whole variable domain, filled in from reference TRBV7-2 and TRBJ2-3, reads GAGVSQSPSNKVTEKGKDVELRCDPISGHTALYWYRQSLGQGLEFLIYFQGNSAPDKSGLPSDRFSAERTGGSVSTLTIQRTQQEDSAVYLCASSLARGSTDTQYFGPGTRLTVL.

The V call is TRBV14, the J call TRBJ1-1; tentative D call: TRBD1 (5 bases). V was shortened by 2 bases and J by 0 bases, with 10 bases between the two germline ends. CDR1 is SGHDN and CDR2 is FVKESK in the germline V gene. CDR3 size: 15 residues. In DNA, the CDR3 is TGTGCCAGCAGCCAATTGCGGGGGATGAACACTGAAGCTTTCTTT. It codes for CASSQLRGMNTEAFF.

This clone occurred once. The CDR3 loop is CASAVGGQGTDTQYF. CDR3 nucleotide sequence: TGTGCCAGTGCGGTGGGTGGACAGGGCACAGATACGCAGTATTTT. The rearrangement uses TRBV19 and TRBJ2-3; 7 bases align to TRBD1. Germline CDR1 is LNHDA and CDR2 is SQIVND (reference sequence). The CDR3 has 15 residues. The ends lost 8 bases at V and 1 base at J; junction bases unmatched: 9.

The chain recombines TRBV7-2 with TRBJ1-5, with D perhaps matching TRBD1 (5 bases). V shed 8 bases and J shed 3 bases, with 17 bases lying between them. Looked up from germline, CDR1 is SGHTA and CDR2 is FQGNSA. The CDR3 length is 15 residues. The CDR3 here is CASALGGGFNQPQHF. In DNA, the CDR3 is TGTGCCAGCGCCCTGGGGGGAGGGTTCAATCAGCCCCAGCATTTT.

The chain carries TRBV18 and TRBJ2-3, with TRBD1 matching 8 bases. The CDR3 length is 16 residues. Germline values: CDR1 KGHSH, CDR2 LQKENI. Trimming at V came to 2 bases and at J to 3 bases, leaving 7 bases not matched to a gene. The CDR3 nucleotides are TGTGCCAGCTCACCATACCCCGGGACAGGAACAGATACGCAGTATTTT. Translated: CASSPYPGTGTDTQYF.

Written as DNA, the CDR3 is TGTGCCAGCAGCTCGCGGAGCCTCGCCCAAGAGACCCAGTACTTC. Its translation: CASSSRSLAQETQYF. The chain employs TRBV7-2 and TRBJ2-5; D ambiguous. The CDR3 runs to 15 residues. Germline V lookup: CDR1 SGHTA, CDR2 FQGNSA. The V end was cut by 4 bases, the J end by 1 base, with 13 bases between.

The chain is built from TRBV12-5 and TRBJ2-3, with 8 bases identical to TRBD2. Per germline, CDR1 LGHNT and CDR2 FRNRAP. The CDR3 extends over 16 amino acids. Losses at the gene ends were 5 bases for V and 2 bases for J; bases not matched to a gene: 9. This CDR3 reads CASGRTGTSITDTQYF. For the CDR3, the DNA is TGTGCTAGTGGTCGGACCGGGACTAGTATCACAGATACGCAGTATTTT. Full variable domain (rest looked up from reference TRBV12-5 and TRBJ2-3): DARVTQTPRHKVTEMGQEVTMRCQPILGHNTVFWYRQTMMQGLELLAYFRNRAPLDDSGMPKDRFSAEMPDATLATLKIQPSEPRDSAVYFCASGRTGTSITDTQYFGPGTRLTVL.

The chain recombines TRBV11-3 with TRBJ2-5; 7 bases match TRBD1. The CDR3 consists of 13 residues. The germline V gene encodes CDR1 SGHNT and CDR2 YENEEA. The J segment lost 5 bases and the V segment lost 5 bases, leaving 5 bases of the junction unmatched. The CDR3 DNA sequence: TGTGCCAGCAGCCAGCCCAGGGGGGAGACCCAGTACTTC. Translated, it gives CASSQPRGETQYF.

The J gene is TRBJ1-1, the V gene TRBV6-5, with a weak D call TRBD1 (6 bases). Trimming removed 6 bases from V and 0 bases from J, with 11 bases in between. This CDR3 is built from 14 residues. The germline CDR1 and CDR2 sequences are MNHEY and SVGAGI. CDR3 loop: CASRGHFMNTEAFF. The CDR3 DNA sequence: TGTGCCAGCAGGGGACATTTCATGAACACTGAAGCTTTCTTT.

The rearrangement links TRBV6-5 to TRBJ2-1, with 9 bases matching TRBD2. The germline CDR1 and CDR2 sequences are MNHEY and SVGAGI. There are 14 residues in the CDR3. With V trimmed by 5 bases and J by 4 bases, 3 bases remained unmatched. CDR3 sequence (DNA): TGTGCCAGCAGTCCGACTAGCGGTTACAATGAGCAGTTCTTC. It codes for CASSPTSGYNEQFF.

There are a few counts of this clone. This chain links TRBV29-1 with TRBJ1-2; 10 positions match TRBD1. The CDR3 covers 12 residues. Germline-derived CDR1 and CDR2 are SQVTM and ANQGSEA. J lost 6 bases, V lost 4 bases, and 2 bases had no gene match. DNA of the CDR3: TGCAGCGTTGGGGGACAGGGGCATGGCTACACCTTC. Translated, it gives CSVGGQGHGYTF.

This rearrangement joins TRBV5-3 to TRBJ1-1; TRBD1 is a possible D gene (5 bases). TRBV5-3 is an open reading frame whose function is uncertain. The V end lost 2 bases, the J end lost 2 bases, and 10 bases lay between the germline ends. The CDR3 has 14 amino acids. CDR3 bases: TGTGCCAGAAGCTTCAGGGTTCGAAACACTGAAGCTTTCTTT. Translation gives CARSFRVRNTEAFF.

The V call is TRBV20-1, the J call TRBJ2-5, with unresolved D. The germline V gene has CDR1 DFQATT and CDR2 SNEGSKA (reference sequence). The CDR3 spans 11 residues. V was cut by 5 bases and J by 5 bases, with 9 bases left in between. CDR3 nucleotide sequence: TGCAGTGCTGTTACTCGGGAGACCCAGTACTTC. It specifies CSAVTRETQYF.

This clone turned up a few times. Here the CDR3 DNA reads TGTGCCAGCAGCGTGGGCGGGAAAGAGACCCAGTACTTC. Amino acids: CASSVGGKETQYF. This sequence joins TRBV9 and TRBJ2-5, with D tentatively TRBD2 (6 bases). Between the trimmed V and J ends, which lost 2 bases and 3 bases, there was a span of 8 bases. From germline, CDR1 is SGDLS and CDR2 YYNGEE. CDR3 size: 13 residues.

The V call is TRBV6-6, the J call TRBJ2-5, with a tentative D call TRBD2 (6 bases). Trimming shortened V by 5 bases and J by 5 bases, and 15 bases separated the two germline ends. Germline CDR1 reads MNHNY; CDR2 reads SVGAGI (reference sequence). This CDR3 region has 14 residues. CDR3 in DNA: TGTGCCAGCAGTACCCCCGGGAGCCGCGAGACCCAGTACTTC. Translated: CASSTPGSRETQYF.

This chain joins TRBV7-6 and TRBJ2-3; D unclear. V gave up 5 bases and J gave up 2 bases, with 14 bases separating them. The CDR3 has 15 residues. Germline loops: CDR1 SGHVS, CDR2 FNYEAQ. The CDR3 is CASSPSGSDTDTQYF. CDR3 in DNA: TGTGCCAGCAGCCCTTCCGGGTCAGACACAGATACGCAGTATTTT.

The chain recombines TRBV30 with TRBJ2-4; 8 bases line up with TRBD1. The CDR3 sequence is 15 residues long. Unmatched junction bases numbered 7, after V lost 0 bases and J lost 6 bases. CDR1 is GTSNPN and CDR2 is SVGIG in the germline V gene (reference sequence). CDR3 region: CAWSVAGGRGNIQYF. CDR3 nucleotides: TGTGCCTGGAGTGTGGCAGGGGGCAGGGGAAACATTCAGTACTTC.

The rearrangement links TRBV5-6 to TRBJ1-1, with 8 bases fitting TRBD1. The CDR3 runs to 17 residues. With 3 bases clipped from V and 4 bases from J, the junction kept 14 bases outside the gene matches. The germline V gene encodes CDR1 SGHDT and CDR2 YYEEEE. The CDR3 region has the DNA TGTGCCAGCAGCTCCATCGGACAGGGAGGCGGTAGCACTGAAGCTTTCTTT. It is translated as CASSSIGQGGGSTEAFF.

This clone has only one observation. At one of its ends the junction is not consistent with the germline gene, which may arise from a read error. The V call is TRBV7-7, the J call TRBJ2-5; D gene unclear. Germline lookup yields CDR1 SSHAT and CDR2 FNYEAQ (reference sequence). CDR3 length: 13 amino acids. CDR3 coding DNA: TGTGCTAGCAGCTTAGACGGTAAAGAGACCCAGTACTTC. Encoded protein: CASSLDGKETQYF.

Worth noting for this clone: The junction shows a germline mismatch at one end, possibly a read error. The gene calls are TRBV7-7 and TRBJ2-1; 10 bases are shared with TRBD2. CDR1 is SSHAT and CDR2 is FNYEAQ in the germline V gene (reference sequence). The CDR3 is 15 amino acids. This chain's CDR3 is CASSRKRGGYNEQFF. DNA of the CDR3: TGTGCTAGCAGCCGGAAGCGGGGGGGTTACAATGAGCAGTTCTTC.